Listed here are 13 T cell receptor beta chains from one sample, sequenced in a study of CXCR3-negative and CXCR3-positive naive CD8 T cells. UMI labels and 5' RACE were used to prepare the TRB cDNA libraries. One entry per CDR3 protein, without DNA, is what TCRdb gives after re-calling the 5' RACE reads. Its listing shows about 130,000 distinct CDR3 sequences. The source material was naive CXCR3- CD8+ T cells from blood. The subset is: CD45RO-CCR7+CD27+CD95- naive CD8+ T cells lacking CXCR3 (TNR3-). These TCRs come from a human donor in good health. Some clones in this sample may be carry-over from other donors' samples.

The CDR3: CASSTSAYEQYF. The V call is TRBV11-2, the J call TRBJ2-7. Germline values: CDR1 SGHAT, CDR2 FQNNGV. This CDR3 comprises 12 residues.

This chain links TRBV16 with TRBJ1-6; TCRdb's assignment of TRBD1 cannot be checked, as there is no DNA. The CDR3 spans 15 residues. Looked up from germline, CDR1 is KGHSY and CDR2 is FQNENV. The CDR3 loop is CASGDPDRGNSPLHF.

This chain joins TRBV24-1 and TRBJ2-4; the D call from TCRdb, TRBD1, cannot be confirmed without DNA. The CDR3 consists of 16 residues. Germline CDR1 is KGHDR and CDR2 is SFDVKD. CDR3 sequence: CATSDPTGMSKNIQYF.

The chain links TRBV3-1 to TRBJ2-5. CDR3 length: 13 residues. Looked up from germline, CDR1 is LGHDT and CDR2 is YNNKEL (reference sequence). The CDR3 loop reads CASSRATQETQYF.

The V gene is TRBV5-5, the J gene TRBJ2-1; TCRdb picks TRBD2, but there is no DNA to check that call. Germline V gene data show CDR1 as SGHKS and CDR2 as YYEKEE (reference sequence). CDR3 length equals 19 residues. The CDR3 sequence: CASSQKGTSGGPEYNEQFF.

The V call is TRBV29-1, the J call TRBJ2-3; there is no DNA to check the TCRdb D call of TRBD1. The CDR3 sequence is 12 residues long. Per germline, CDR1 SQVTM and CDR2 ANQGSEA. CDR3 loop: CSAESDREEQYF.

This chain links TRBV21-1 with TRBJ2-3; the TCRdb call, TRBD2, lacks DNA for checking. TRBV21-1 has pseudogene status. The CDR3 is made up of 18 amino acids. The CDR3 loop reads CASSKAGALDNFTDTQYF.

The chain has TRBV19 and TRBJ2-3. CDR3 length equals 13 residues. Germline loops: CDR1 LNHDA, CDR2 SQIVND (reference sequence). CDR3 region: CASSIGSLQTQYF.

The rearrangement uses TRBV7-9 and TRBJ2-1; TCRdb's D call of TRBD2 is untestable without DNA. Germline V gene lookup returns CDR1 SEHNR and CDR2 FQNEAQ (reference sequence). CDR3 size: 15 residues. CDR3 in amino acids: CASAGGGTSYNEQFF.

This chain joins TRBV7-9 and TRBJ2-3; there is no DNA to check the TCRdb D call of TRBD1. Germline V gene sequence: CDR1 SEHNR, CDR2 FQNEAQ (reference sequence). The CDR3 contains 13 residues. The CDR3 loop is CASSWGELDTQYF.

The J gene is TRBJ2-3, the V gene TRBV7-3; the D call from TCRdb, TRBD2, cannot be confirmed without DNA. Germline values: CDR1 SGHTA, CDR2 FQGTGA. The CDR3 covers 14 residues. CDR3 sequence: CASSLIGGGDTQYF. Together with reference TRBV7-3 and TRBJ2-3, the CDR3 gives the full variable domain: GAGVSQTPSNKVTEKGKYVELRCDPISGHTALYWYRQSLGQGPEFLIYFQGTGAADDSGLPNDRFFAVRPEGSVSTLKIQRTERGDSAVYLCASSLIGGGDTQYFGPGTRLTVL.

The chain couples TRBV7-9 to TRBJ2-7. The V gene's germline CDR1 is SEHNR and CDR2 FQNEAQ (reference sequence). The length of the CDR3 is 13 residues. The chain's CDR3 is CASSVVTAYEQYF.

The rearrangement uses TRBV20-1 and TRBJ1-1; the TCRdb D gene call, TRBD1, has no DNA to confirm it. CDR1 and CDR2 (germline): DFQATT, SNEGSKA (reference sequence). The CDR3 is made up of 13 amino acids. The CDR3 region is CSASEGPVAEAFF.